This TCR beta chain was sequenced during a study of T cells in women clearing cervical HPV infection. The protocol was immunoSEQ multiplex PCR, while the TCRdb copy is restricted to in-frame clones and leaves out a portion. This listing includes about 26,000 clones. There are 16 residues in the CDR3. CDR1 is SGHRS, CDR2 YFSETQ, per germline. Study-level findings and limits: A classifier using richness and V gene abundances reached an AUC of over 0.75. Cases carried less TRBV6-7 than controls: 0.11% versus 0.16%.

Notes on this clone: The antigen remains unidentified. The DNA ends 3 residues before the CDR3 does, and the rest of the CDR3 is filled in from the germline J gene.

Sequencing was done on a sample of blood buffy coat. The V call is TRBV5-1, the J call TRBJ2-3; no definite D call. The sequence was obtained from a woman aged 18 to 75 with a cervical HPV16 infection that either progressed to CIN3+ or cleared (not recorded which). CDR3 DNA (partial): TGCGCCAGCAGCTTGGGCCCTTCTGCGGATCAAGAGACG. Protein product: CASSLGPSADQET. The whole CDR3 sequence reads CASSLGPSADQETQYF.